The clone carrying this TCR beta chain has ten or more counts. The antigen remains undetermined. This CDR3 is 15 amino acids long. V gave up 4 bases and J gave up 1 base, with 14 bases separating them. Germline assignment: CDR1 SGHRS and CDR2 YFSETQ. This record comes from a study of CD8 T cells in ankylosing spondylitis. The study, taken as a whole, reports: Disease-linked clones bore a CD8+ phenotype and were relatively rare in peripheral blood.

Each CDR3 protein is one row after TCRdb ran MiXCR on the 5' RACE reads. This table holds 80,000 to 100,000 distinct CDR3 sequences, about 8.3% found once. This chain connects TRBV5-1 to TRBJ1-1; the D gene is possibly TRBD1 (5 bases). The sample consisted of blood, either unsorted or a sorted T cell fraction (not recorded which). The TCR sequence derives from a male donor with ankylosing spondylitis or in good health (not recorded which). The CDR3 spells CASSKDWGGNTEAFF. CDR3 in DNA: TGCGCCAGCAGCAAGGACTGGGGCGGGAACACTGAAGCTTTCTTT.